The 10 T cell receptor beta chains listed next were all sequenced from one sample in a study of regulatory T cells in long-lasting Graves disease. The time point denotes: newly diagnosed GD, antithyroid drugs for less than 3 months. Scientists built the TCR library using RNA that was extracted from PBMCs. HTBI primers from iRepertoire and Arm-PCR of CDR3 regions yielded the TCR beta libraries. Each CDR3 protein gets one entry after TCRdb re-called the multiplex PCR reads with MiXCR. The table lists 360,000 or so distinct CDR3 sequences, about a sixth of them singletons. These data were also reused for a study on T cells in Graves' hyperthyroidism and ophthalmopathy.

This specimen was peripheral blood mononuclear cells (PBMCs), taken at new diagnosis, from a patient treated with antithyroid drugs. These receptor sequences come from a man aged 40-55 years with Graves disease.

There are a few counts of this clonotype. The CDR3 DNA follows: TGCAGTGCCGGTCGGGGACGAGGCAATGAGCAGTTCTTC. It encodes CSAGRGRGNEQFF. The chain links TRBV20-1 to TRBJ2-1, with D perhaps TRBD1 or TRBD2 (5 bases each). V dropped 6 bases and J dropped 6 bases, with 15 bases sitting between them. Germline V gives CDR1 DFQATT, CDR2 SNEGSKA (reference sequence). This CDR3 has 13 residues.

This clonotype was found many times. The CDR3, as DNA: TGTGCCAGCAGCCGAACACTTACAGGGACGGAATCCTACGAGCAGTACTTC. Its protein is CASSRTLTGTESYEQYF. The chain couples TRBV11-2 to TRBJ2-7; possible D gene TRBD1, 6 bases. Trimming stripped 5 bases from V and 1 base from J, with 21 bases between. The germline gives CDR1 SGHAT, CDR2 FQNNGV. The CDR3 loop spans 17 amino acids.

This clonotype was detected many times. The V and J genes are TRBV2 and TRBJ1-6, with D possibly matching TRBD1 (6 bases). The germline CDR1 and CDR2 sequences are SNHLY and FYNNEI. This CDR3 is 14 amino acids long. The germline V and J ends were trimmed by 8 bases and 7 bases, with 15 bases remaining between them. The CDR3 DNA reads TGTGCCAGCGCCCCCGGGACAAACAATTCACCCCTCCACTTT. The encoded protein is CASAPGTNNSPLHF. Using reference TRBV2 and TRBJ1-6 for the parts outside the CDR3, the full variable domain is EPEVTQTPSHQVTQMGQEVILRCVPISNHLYFYWYRQILGQKVEFLVSFYNNEISEKSEIFDDQFSVERPDGSNFTLKIRSTKLEDSAMYFCASAPGTNNSPLHFGNGTRLTVT.

A note on this clonotype: A much larger clone lies a single base off, so this may be a read error. This chain links TRBV3-1 with TRBJ2-5; D might be TRBD1 or TRBD2, each matching 5 bases. With 4 bases removed from V and 11 bases from J, the gap between germline ends came to 14 bases. The germline CDR1 and CDR2 sequences are LGHDT and YNNKEL (reference sequence). This CDR3 spans 12 amino acids. In DNA, the CDR3 is TGTGCCAGCAGCCGAAACCGGGGCTTGCAGTACTTC. Protein: CASSRNRGLQYF.

This clonotype showed up just once. This chain links TRBV12-3 or TRBV12-4 with TRBJ1-3; D might be TRBD1 (5 bases). This CDR3 spans 18 amino acids. The V end lost 6 bases, the J end lost 0 bases, and 21 bases lay between the germline ends. The chain's CDR3 is CASRSHAYRGDSGNTIYF. The DNA for the CDR3 is TGTGCCAGCAGGTCCCATGCCTATAGGGGAGACTCTGGAAACACCATATATTTT.

This clonotype was found many times. V gene TRBV6-2 or TRBV6-3 combines with J gene TRBJ2-5; 12 nucleotides agree with TRBD1. V gave up 5 bases and J gave up 5 bases; unmatched junction bases: 12. The CDR3 is made up of 17 amino acids. Germline V CDR1 and CDR2: MNHEY, SVGEGT. In nucleotides, the CDR3 is TGTGCCAGCAGTACGGGACAGGGGGCGCTGGGAGGGGAGACCCAGTACTTC. Its translation is CASSTGQGALGGETQYF.

There are many counts of this clonotype. This rearrangement joins TRBV2 to TRBJ2-4; D may be TRBD2 (5 bases). Germline lookup yields CDR1 SNHLY and CDR2 FYNNEI. CDR3 size: 16 residues. Trimming took off 0 bases at V and 0 bases at J, with 9 bases between the two ends. CDR3 coding DNA: TGTGCCAGCAGTGAAGCGCGGACTCTAGCCAAAAACATTCAGTACTTC. Residues: CASSEARTLAKNIQYF.

The sample holds many counts of this clonotype. DNA of the CDR3: TGTGCCAGCAGTACCCTCAACATTTGGTCCTACGAGCAGTACTTC. Translation gives CASSTLNIWSYEQYF. The chain is built from TRBV28 and TRBJ2-7; D is unclear. CDR1 and CDR2 from the germline V gene are MDHEN and SYDVKM. Deletions cut 5 bases from V and 1 base from J, with 15 bases between. The CDR3 extends over 15 amino acids.

In its sample, this clonotype was seen many times. The rearrangement uses TRBV5-1 and TRBJ1-1, with 9 bases identical to TRBD1. Per the germline V gene, CDR1 is SGHRS and CDR2 is YFSETQ. The CDR3 extends over 16 amino acids. V was clipped by 4 bases and J by 0 bases; unmatched bases: 7. CDR3 protein: CASSSDRGYLNTEAFF. The CDR3 DNA reads as TGCGCCAGCAGCAGTGACAGGGGGTACCTGAACACTGAAGCTTTCTTT.

This chain connects TRBV12-3 or TRBV12-4 to TRBJ1-5; tentative D call: TRBD1 (5 bases). V dropped 8 bases and J dropped 4 bases, with 15 bases sitting between them. This CDR3 contains 14 residues. DNA of the CDR3: TGTGCCAGCCGACTGGGACTGCCGAATCAGCCCCAGCATTTT. Protein: CASRLGLPNQPQHF.